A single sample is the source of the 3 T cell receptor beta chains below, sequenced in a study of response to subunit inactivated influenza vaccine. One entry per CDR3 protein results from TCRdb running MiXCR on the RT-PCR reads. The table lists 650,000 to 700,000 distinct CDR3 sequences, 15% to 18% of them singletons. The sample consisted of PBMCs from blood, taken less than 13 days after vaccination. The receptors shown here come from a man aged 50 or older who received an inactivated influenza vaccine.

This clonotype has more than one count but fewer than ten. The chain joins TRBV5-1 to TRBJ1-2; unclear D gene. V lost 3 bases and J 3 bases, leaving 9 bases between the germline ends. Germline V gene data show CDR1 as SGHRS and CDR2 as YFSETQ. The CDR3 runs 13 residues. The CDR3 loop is CASSSRADYGYTF. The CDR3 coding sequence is TGCGCCAGCAGCTCGCGGGCCGACTATGGCTACACCTTC.

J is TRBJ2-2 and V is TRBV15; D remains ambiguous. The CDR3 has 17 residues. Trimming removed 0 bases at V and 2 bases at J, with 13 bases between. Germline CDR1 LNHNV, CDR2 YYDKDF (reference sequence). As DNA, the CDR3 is TGTGCCACCAGCAGAGATTTAGTAACAGCTAACACCGGGGAGCTGTTTTTT. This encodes CATSRDLVTANTGELFF. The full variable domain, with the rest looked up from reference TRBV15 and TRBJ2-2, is DAMVIQNPRYQVTQFGKPVTLSCSQTLNHNVMYWYQQKSSQAPKLLFHYYDKDFNNEADTPDNFQSRRPNTSFCFLDIRSPGLGDTAMYLCATSRDLVTANTGELFFGEGSRLTVL.

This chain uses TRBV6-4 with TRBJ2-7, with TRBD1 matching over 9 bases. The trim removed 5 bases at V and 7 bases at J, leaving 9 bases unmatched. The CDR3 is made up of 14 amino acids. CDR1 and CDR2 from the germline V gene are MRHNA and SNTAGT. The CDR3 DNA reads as TGTGCCAGCAGTCCGGGACAGGGACTCCTTGAGCAGTACTTC. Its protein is CASSPGQGLLEQYF.